The sequence of this TCR beta chain was determined in a study of identical twins. With 2 bases removed from V and 5 bases from J, the gap between germline ends came to 9 bases. The CDR3 is 13 amino acids. Germline CDR1 reads LNHNV; CDR2 reads YYDKDF (reference sequence). With regard to this clonotype: Its antigen remains unknown.

Template switching introduced a universal primer site, and the cDNA bore unique molecular identifiers. One entry per CDR3 protein results from TCRdb running MiXCR on the 5' RACE reads. The sample contains about 690,000 distinct CDR3 sequences, 20% to 25% of which appear only once. Broader study findings: Surplus twin overlap in beta out-of-frame sequences was less pronounced. For out-of-frame alpha sequences shared by twins, low generation probability was in excess.

These data were also filed under a second study, of T cells expressing NK-cell markers. That paper notes: Seven of the eight sequenced donors were HCMV-seropositive; one was seronegative.

The chain is built from TRBV15 and TRBJ2-5, with a weak D call TRBD1 (5 bases). Sequencing was performed on PBMCs. The clonotype was recovered from a young woman in good health. The CDR3 protein is CATSRQGWETQYF. The CDR3 DNA reads TGTGCCACCAGCAGACAGGGCTGGGAGACCCAGTACTTC. The whole variable domain, filled in from reference TRBV15 and TRBJ2-5, reads DAMVIQNPRYQVTQFGKPVTLSCSQTLNHNVMYWYQQKSSQAPKLLFHYYDKDFNNEADTPDNFQSRRPNTSFCFLDIRSPGLGDTAMYLCATSRQGWETQYFGPGTRLLVL.